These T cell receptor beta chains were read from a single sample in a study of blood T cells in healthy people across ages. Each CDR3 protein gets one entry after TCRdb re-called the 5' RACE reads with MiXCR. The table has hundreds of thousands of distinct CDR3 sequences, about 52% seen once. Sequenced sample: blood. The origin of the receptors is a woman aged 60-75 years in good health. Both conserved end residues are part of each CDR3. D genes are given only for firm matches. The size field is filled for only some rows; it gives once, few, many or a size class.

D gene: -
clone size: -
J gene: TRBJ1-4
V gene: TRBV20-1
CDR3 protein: CSASGTRTNEKLFF
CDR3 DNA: TGCAGTGCGAGCGGGACAAGAACTAATGAAAAACTGTTTTTT

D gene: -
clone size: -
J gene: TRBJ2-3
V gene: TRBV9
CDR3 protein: CASSNRAHSTDTQYF
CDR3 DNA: TGTGCCAGCAGCAACAGGGCCCATAGTACAGATACGCAGTATTTT

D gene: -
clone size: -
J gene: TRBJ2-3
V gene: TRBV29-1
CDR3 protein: CSVWGTDTQYF
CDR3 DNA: TGCAGCGTATGGGGCACAGATACGCAGTATTTT

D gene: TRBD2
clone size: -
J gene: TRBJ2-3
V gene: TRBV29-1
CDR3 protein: CSGEEGSEREGRYTDTQYF
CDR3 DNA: TGCAGCGGCGAGGAAGGCTCGGAGCGGGAGGGCCGGTACACAGATACGCAGTATTTT

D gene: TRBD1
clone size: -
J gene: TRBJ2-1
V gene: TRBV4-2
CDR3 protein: CASSNQGESYNEQFF
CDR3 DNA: TGTGCCAGCAGCAATCAGGGGGAATCCTACAATGAGCAGTTCTTC

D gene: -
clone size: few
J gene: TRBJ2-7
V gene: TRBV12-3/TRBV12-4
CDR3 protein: CASSVQAGIYEQYF
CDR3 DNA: TGTGCCAGCAGTGTCCAGGCAGGAATCTACGAGCAGTACTTC

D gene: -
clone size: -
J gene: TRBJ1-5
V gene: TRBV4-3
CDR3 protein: CASSQGQGFQPQHF
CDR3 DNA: TGCGCCAGCAGCCAAGGACAAGGGTTTCAGCCCCAGCATTTT

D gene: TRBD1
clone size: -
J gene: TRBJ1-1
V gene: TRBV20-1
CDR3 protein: CSASPTQGATEAFF
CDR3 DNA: TGCAGTGCTAGCCCGACACAGGGGGCAACTGAAGCTTTCTTT

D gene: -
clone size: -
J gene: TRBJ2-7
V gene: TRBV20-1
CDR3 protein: CSAQVTAHSYNEQYF
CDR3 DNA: TGCAGTGCTCAAGTTACAGCACACTCCTACAATGAGCAGTACTTC

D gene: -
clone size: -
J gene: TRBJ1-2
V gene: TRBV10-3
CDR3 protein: CAIREEGNGYTF
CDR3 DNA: TGTGCCATCAGGGAAGAAGGGAATGGCTACACCTTC

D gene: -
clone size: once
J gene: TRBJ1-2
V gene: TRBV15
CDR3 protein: CATSRDRVYDYTF
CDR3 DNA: TGTGCCACCAGCAGAGACAGAGTTTATGACTACACCTTC

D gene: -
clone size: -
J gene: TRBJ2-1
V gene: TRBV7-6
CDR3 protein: CASSLTESYNEQFF
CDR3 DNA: TGTGCCAGCAGCCTAACCGAGTCCTACAATGAGCAGTTCTTC

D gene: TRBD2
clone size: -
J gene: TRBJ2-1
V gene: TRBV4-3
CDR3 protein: CASSQDRGGSRDLQFF
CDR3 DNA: TGCGCCAGCAGCCAAGATCGCGGCGGGAGTAGGGACCTGCAGTTCTTC

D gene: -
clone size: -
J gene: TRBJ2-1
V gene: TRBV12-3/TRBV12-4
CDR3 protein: CASSFGLQETQFF
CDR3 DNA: TGTGCCAGCAGTTTCGGCCTCCAAGAGACCCAGTTCTTC

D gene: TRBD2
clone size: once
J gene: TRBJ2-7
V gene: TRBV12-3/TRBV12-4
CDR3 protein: CASSLLAGRNEQYF
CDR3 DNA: TGTGCCAGCAGCCTACTAGCGGGACGGAACGAGCAGTACTTC

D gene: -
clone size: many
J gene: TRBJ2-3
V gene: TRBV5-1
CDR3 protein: CASSLLQATSTDTQYF
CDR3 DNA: TGCGCCAGCAGCCTACTTCAGGCCACTAGCACAGATACGCAGTATTTT

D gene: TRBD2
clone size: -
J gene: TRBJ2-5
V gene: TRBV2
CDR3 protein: CATMAREQETQYF
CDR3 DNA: TGTGCCACCATGGCGCGGGAGCAAGAGACCCAGTACTTC

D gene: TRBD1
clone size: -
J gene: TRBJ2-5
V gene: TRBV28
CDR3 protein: CASSTRDRGWETQYF
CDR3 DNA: TGTGCCAGCAGTACCCGGGACAGGGGTTGGGAGACCCAGTACTTC

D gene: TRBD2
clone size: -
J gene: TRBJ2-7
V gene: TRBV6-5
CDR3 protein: CASSYPSRAGLAGGQLYEQYF
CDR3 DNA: TGTGCCAGCAGTTACCCGTCGAGGGCGGGACTAGCGGGAGGACAGCTCTACGAGCAGTACTTC

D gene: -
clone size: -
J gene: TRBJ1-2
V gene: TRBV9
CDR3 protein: CASSVDENYGYTF
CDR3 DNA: TGTGCCAGCAGCGTAGATGAGAACTATGGCTACACCTTC

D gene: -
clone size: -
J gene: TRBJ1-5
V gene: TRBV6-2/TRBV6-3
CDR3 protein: CASSYPGLSSNQPQHF
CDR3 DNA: TGTGCCAGCAGTTACCCCGGACTGTCTAGCAATCAGCCCCAGCATTTT

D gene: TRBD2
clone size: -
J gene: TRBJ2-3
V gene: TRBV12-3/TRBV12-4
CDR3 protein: CASSRGTSGYTQYF
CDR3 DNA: TGTGCCAGCAGCCGAGGGACTAGCGGTTATACGCAGTATTTT

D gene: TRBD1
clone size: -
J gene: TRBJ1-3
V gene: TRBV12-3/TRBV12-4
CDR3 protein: CASSPRDSGSSGNTIYF
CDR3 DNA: TGTGCCAGCAGTCCAAGGGACAGTGGTAGCTCTGGAAACACCATATATTTT

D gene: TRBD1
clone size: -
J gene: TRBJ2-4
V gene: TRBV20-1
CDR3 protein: CSAPGQGGNIQYF
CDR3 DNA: TGCAGTGCTCCCGGACAGGGGGGAAACATTCAGTACTTC

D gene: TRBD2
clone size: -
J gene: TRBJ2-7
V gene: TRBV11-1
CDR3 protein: CASRISGKSYEQYF
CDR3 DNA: TGTGCCAGCAGGATTAGCGGGAAGTCCTACGAGCAGTACTTC

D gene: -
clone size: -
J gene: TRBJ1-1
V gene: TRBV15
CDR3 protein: CATSRVGGRTSRNTEAFF
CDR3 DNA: TGTGCCACCAGCAGAGTCGGGGGGCGAACCTCTAGGAACACTGAAGCTTTCTTT

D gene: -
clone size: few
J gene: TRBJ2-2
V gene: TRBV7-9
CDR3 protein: CASSPGQLGTGELFF
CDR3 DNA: TGTGCCAGCAGCCCGGGACAACTCGGGACCGGGGAGCTGTTTTTT

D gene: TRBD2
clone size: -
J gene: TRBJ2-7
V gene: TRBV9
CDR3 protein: CASSVLTSGSMGVYGEQYF
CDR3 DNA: TGTGCCAGCAGCGTCTTGACTAGCGGGAGTATGGGAGTTTACGGCGAGCAGTACTTC

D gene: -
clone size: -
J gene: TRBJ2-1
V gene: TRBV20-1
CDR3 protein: CSTEGYGSGPYNEQFF
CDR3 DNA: TGCAGTACTGAGGGTTACGGGAGCGGGCCCTACAATGAGCAGTTCTTC

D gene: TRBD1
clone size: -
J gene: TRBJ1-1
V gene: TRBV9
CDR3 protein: CASSDGQGAWTEAFF
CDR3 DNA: TGTGCCAGCAGCGACGGACAGGGGGCTTGGACTGAAGCTTTCTTT

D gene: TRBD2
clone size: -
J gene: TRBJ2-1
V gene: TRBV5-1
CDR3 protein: CASSLSGLASNEQFF
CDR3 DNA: TGCGCCAGCAGCTTATCAGGACTAGCAAGCAATGAGCAGTTCTTC

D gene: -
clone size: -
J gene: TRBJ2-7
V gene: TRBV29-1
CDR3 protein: CSVEAAGARRYEQYF
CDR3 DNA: TGCAGCGTTGAAGCGGCGGGGGCGAGGCGATACGAGCAGTACTTC

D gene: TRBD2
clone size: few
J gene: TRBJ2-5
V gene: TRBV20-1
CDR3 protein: CSAYGRGQETQYF
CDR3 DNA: TGCAGTGCTTACGGGAGGGGTCAAGAGACCCAGTACTTC

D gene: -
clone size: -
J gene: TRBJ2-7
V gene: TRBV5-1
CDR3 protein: CASSRSGDNYEQYF
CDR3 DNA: TGCGCCAGCAGCCGTAGTGGGGATAACTACGAGCAGTACTTC

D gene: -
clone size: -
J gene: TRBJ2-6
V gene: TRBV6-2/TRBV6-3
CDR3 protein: CASTVPGANVLTF
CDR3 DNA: TGTGCCAGCACTGTACCCGGGGCCAACGTCCTGACTTTC

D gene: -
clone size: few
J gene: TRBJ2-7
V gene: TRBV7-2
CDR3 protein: CASSLGHHAYEQYF
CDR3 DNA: TGTGCCAGCAGCTTAGGGCATCACGCCTACGAGCAGTACTTC

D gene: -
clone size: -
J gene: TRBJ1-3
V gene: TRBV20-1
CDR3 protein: CSALGRGVNTIYF
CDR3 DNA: TGCAGTGCCCTGGGCAGGGGTGTAAACACCATATATTTT

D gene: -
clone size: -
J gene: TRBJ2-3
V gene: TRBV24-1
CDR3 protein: CATSDAREAADTQYF
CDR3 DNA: TGTGCCACCAGTGATGCCCGGGAAGCGGCAGATACGCAGTATTTT

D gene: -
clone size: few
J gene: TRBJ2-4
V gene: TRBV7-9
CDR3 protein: CASSLVSPGAKNIQYF
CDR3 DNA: TGTGCCAGCAGCTTAGTTTCGCCTGGTGCCAAAAACATTCAGTACTTC

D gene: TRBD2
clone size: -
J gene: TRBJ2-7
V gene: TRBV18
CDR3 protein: CASSPVSGSAYEQYF
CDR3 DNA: TGTGCCAGCTCACCTGTTAGCGGGAGCGCCTACGAGCAGTACTTC

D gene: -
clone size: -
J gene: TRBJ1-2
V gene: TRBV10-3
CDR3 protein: CASLAGNYGYTF
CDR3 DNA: TGTGCCAGCCTAGCAGGGAACTATGGCTACACCTTC

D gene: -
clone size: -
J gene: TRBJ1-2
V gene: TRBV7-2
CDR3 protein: CASSFGGEYGYTF
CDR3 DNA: TGTGCCAGCAGCTTTGGCGGGGAATATGGCTACACCTTC

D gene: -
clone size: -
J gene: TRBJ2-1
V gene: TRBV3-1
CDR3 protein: CASSPPLGTASSYNEQFF
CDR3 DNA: TGTGCCAGCAGCCCCCCACTAGGCACCGCAAGCTCCTACAATGAGCAGTTCTTC

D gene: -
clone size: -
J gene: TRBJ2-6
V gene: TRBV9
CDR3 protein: CASSVDYRTSGANVLTF
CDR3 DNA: TGTGCCAGCAGCGTAGACTACCGGACGTCCGGGGCCAACGTCCTGACTTTC

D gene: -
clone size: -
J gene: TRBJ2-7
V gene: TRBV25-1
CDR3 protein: CASGVFGGNEQYF
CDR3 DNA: TGTGCCAGCGGCGTCTTCGGGGGCAATGAGCAGTACTTC

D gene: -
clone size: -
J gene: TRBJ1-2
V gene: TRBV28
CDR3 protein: CASSLLVQIYGYTF
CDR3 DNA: TGTGCCAGCAGTTTATTGGTACAGATCTATGGCTACACCTTC

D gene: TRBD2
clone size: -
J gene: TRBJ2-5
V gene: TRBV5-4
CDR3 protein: CASSSRTSGNLGETQYF
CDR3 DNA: TGTGCCAGCAGCTCGCGGACTAGCGGGAATCTCGGGGAGACCCAGTACTTC

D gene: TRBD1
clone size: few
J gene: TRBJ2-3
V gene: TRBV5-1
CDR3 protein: CASSLGQGPDTQYF
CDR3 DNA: TGCGCCAGCAGCTTGGGACAGGGGCCAGATACGCAGTATTTT

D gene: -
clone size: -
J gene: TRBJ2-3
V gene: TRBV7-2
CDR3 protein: CASSPVGTGTDTQYF
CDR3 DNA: TGTGCCAGCAGCCCTGTGGGGACTGGCACAGATACGCAGTATTTT

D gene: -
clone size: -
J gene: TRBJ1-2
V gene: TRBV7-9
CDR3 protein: CASSLALGNDYGYTF
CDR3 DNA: TGTGCCAGCAGCTTAGCGCTGGGAAATGACTATGGCTACACCTTC

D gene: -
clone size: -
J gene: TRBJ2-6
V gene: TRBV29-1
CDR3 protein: CSAAGIGANVLTF
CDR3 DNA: TGCAGCGCCGCAGGGATTGGGGCCAACGTCCTGACTTTC

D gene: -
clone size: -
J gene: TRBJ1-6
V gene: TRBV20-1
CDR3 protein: CSARDTGYSPLHF
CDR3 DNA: TGCAGTGCTAGAGATACAGGGTACTCACCCCTCCACTTT

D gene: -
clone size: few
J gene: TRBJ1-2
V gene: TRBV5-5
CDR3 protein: CASSLSNNYGYTF
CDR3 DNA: TGTGCCAGCAGCTTATCCAATAACTATGGCTACACCTTC

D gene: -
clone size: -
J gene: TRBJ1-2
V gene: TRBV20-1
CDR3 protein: CSAYQGKDYGYTF
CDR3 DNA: TGCAGTGCGTACCAAGGGAAGGACTATGGCTACACCTTC

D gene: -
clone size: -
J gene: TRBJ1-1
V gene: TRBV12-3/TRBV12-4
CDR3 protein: CASSYGPRGAEAFF
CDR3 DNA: TGTGCCAGCAGTTATGGCCCCAGGGGAGCTGAAGCTTTCTTT

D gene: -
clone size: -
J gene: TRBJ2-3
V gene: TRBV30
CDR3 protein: CAWRVSPDTQYF
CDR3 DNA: TGTGCCTGGAGGGTGTCCCCAGATACGCAGTATTTT

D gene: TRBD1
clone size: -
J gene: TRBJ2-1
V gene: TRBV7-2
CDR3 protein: CASSLGPGGLRNEQFF
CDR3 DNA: TGTGCCAGCAGCCTAGGGCCAGGGGGATTGAGAAATGAGCAGTTCTTC